The source of this T cell receptor (beta chain) is a study of technical replicates of blood from a few donors. In germline, CDR1 is SQVTM, CDR2 ANQGSEA. V was clipped by 0 bases and J by 3 bases, with 8 bases between them. The CDR3 extends over 13 amino acids. Repertoires were generated with immunoSEQ multiplex PCR, while TCRdb's copy carries only in-frame clones and drops some. This repertoire shows about 80,000 clones, roughly 96% found once; its top ten account for roughly 0.3%. This TCR derives from a human donor in good health. This chain links TRBV29-1 with TRBJ1-1, with TRBD1 as a possible D gene (6 bases). Sequencing was performed on T cells isolated from PBMCs. For the CDR3, the DNA is TGCAGCGTTGAAGAACAGGGCCACACTGAAGCTTTCTTT. This gives the protein CSVEEQGHTEAFF.